This T cell receptor beta chain was sequenced for a study of blood T cell repertoires in COVID-19. The wider study: From T cells, B-cell-depleted T cells, or PBMCs came the material, which was cDNA or gDNA.

Germline lookup yields CDR1 SGHRS and CDR2 YFSETQ. V lost 1 base to trimming and J lost 3 bases; unmatched junction nucleotides: 6. CDR3 length equals 16 residues. Across about two dozen US areas, participants ranged in age from about 18 to 90 years. Assignment of participants to cohorts was predicated upon participant-reported clinical history. In the study's own analysis: Scientists estimated how many nucleated cells there were by amplifying reference gene primers. Only in-frame clones appear in the TCRdb table, and some are missing; sequencing was by immunoSEQ multiplex PCR. The V and J calls and the clone size are those of that table, but D and trimming were determined from the DNA. Among about 180,000 clones listed, 81% were seen once.

The sequence came from a woman in her forties with acute COVID-19. The J gene is TRBJ2-7, the V gene TRBV5-1; 11 bases line up with TRBD2. What was sequenced was PBMCs or T cells enriched from blood (not recorded which). This CDR3 reads CASSLSGTSGSYEQYF. The CDR3 DNA follows: TGCGCCAGCAGCTTGTCTGGGACTAGCGGCAGCTACGAGCAGTACTTC.